This TCR beta chain was recorded in a study of CD8+CD57+ T cells in acquired aplastic anemia. Whole-study context: DNA recovered from sorted CD4+ and CD8+ cells had a mean of about 3 ug. General study results and limits: The same twenty-nine CD8+ CDR3 sequences occurred in patients and in controls.

Points on this clonotype: Its cognate antigen is unknown.

It was genomic DNA that served as the template for profiling TCR beta VDJ and CDR3. TCRdb recomputed calls from the reads with MiXCR, one row per CDR3 protein. The table shows 150,000 or so distinct CDR3 sequences, with roughly 43% occurring only once. This CDR3 is 12 amino acids long. Germline V gene lookup returns CDR1 LNHNV and CDR2 YYDKDF (reference sequence). The V and J ends lost 5 bases and 6 bases respectively, with 11 bases between them. It was patients with CD8+CD57+ cell expansion by flow cytometry who were chosen for sequencing. The sequence was obtained from a human donor with aplastic anemia. Source material: sorted CD4+, CD8+, or CD8+CD57+ T cells (not recorded which) from PBMCs. The V gene is TRBV15, the J gene TRBJ2-7; D is undetermined. As DNA, the CDR3 is TGTGCCACCAGCCGCCCCACTGGCGAGCAGTACTTC. It encodes CATSRPTGEQYF.